Included here is one T cell receptor beta chain sequence, with context. Antigen specificity is unknown. The sample belongs to a study of T cell responses to AZD1222 COVID-19 vaccine. Study details: Some second doses came at about 4 weeks and others at about 12 weeks; these were pooled. Study-wide results and caveats: At baseline, seropositivity was found in only six or seven AZD1222 recipients. Targets within unmutated variant regions were reportedly found for nearly half of spike-specific TCRs.

Here immunoSEQ multiplex PCR was the method, and the copy in TCRdb shows in-frame clones only, minus some. The sample includes fewer than 120,000 clones, 80% to 95% of them seen just once. The CDR3 totals 13 residues. Germline V lookup: CDR1 MDHEN, CDR2 SYDVKM. V trimming: 9 bases; J trimming: 8 bases; junction bases outside the gene matches: 10. Sequencing was performed on peripheral blood, taken on day 0 of AZD1222 vaccination. The source of this sequence is an adult in good health. The gene calls are TRBV28 and TRBJ1-2; 9 nucleotides agree with TRBD1. CDR3 nucleotides: TGTGCCAGATACGAGGACAGGGGTATGGGCTACACCTTC. It is translated as CARYEDRGMGYTF.